Given below is one TCR beta chain in context. In its sample, this clone was seen a few times. Its specific antigen is unknown. No base quality values were provided; no much bigger clone lies one nucleotide off. Every depressed patient was matched in pairs with a non-depressed control on sex, age, current smoking status and body mass index. European descent was reported for all participants. No current or lifetime mood disorder was present in controls, and Quick Inventory of Depressive Symptoms-Self Report scores of 5 or less were recorded for controls. All participants were excluded for major medical conditions, Axis I/II comorbidities, regular medication or illicit drug use, or drinking over 100 g alcohol weekly. Approximately 29 ml of peripheral blood was collected into EDTA tubes from each participant. Thawed PBMCs underwent magnetic negative selection with the BD IMag Human CD4 T Lymphocyte Enrichment Set to purify CD4+ T cells. Flow cytometry confirmed that the CD4+ enrichment method typically gave 85% to 95% purity. A subgroup of about five case-control pairs, chosen blind to chemokine receptor expression and flow-cytometric repertoire skewing results, underwent TCRbeta sequencing. Every blood sample was taken in the morning at 8:00 a.m., after which PBMCs were separated out using Ficoll-Hypaque gradient centrifugation. PBMCs were gradually cooled to -80 degrees C for cryopreservation and then kept in liquid nitrogen until assay.

This record comes from a study of untreated major depressive disorder (dated by TCRdb to 2016 to 2018). Broadly, across the study: In this cross-sectional case-control comparison, antidepressant-free major depressive disorder patients and individually matched non-depressed controls were compared on T cell phenotype and TCR repertoire. The sequencing was a follow-up to the differences in Vbeta 5.1, Vbeta 11 and Vbeta 22 usage that flow cytometry had picked up across the whole cohort. Beyond this particular receptor, the publication reports: TRBV25-01 and TRBV02-01 usage followed the flow-cytometry pattern but did not reach statistical significance in the sequencing data. Sequencing confirmed higher TRBV05-01 (Vbeta 5.1) usage among CD4+ T cells of depressed patients than controls, with p = 0.040 in a one-tailed test. Because of strict matching and exclusion criteria, the study sample was comparatively small, which limits how generalizable the findings are. The top five TRBV05-01 clones in every sequenced subject were all private clones. The sequencing comparisons used one-tailed planned tests on only three preselected Vbeta families.

The Qiagen DNeasy Blood and Tissue Kit was used to extract total genomic DNA from the purified CD4+ T cells. Following immunoSEQ immunosequencing protocols, the TCRbeta CDR3 region, as defined by IMGT, was amplified and sequenced. Per the source publication's procedure: Preprocessing of raw sequence data for PCR and sequencing error correction was performed by the immunoSEQ service. The sequence data were loaded into the immunoSEQ Analyzer and then analyzed further using VDJtools v1.0.7. Patient-control differences were tested with the paired Wilcoxon signed-rank test. TCRdb obtained this table from immuneACCESS and retained in-frame rearrangements with V and J assigned. These tables miss some clones; where compared with another copy, unresolved V genes account for less than half of the shortfall, and the remainder is unexplained. Clone size and the V and J calls come from that table; the DNA yielded D and trimming. For this sample the table gives just under 20,000 clones, of which 85% were detected only once. The ten largest clones take up about 0.8% of the sample.

The junction shows trimming of 5 bases on V and 2 bases on J, and the gene matches do not reach 5 bases of it. The CDR1 and CDR2 encoded by the germline V gene (reference sequence) are GTSNPN and SVGIG. The cysteine opens and the phenylalanine closes a CDR3 of 14 amino acids. The kept DNA is CDR3 alone, 42 bases in frame from the first base. The sequence links TRBV30 to TRBJ2-1; TRBD1 aligns with 8 central bases. Sequencing was done on a sample of CD4+ T cells from PBMCs. The source of this sequence is a woman in her twenties or thirties in good health. The CDR3 region reads CAWRRTGPYNEQFF. The nucleotide sequence is given as TGTGCCTGGCGAAGGACAGGGCCCTACAATGAGCAGTTCTTC.